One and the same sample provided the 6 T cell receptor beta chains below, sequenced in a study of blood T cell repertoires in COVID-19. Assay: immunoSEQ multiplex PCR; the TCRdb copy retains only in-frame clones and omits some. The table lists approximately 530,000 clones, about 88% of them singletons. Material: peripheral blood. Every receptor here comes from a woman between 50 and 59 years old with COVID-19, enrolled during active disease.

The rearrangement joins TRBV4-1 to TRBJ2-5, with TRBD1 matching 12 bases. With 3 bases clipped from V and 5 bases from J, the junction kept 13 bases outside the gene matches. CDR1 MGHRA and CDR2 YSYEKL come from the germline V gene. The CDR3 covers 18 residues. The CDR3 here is CASSHVLGQGAPVETQYF. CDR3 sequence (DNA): TGCGCCAGCAGCCACGTCCTGGGACAGGGGGCACCCGTTGAGACCCAGTACTTC.

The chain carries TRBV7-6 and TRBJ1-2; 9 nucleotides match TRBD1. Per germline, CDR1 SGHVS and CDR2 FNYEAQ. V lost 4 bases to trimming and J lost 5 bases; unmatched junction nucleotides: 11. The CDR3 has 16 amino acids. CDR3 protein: CASSSRTGESLYGYTF. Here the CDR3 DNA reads TGTGCCAGCAGCTCGCGGACAGGGGAGAGCCTTTATGGCTACACCTTC.

The CDR3 region is CASSPRRGRETYEQYF. CDR3 in DNA: TGTGCCAGCAGCCCTCGCCGTGGGCGGGAAACCTACGAGCAGTACTTC. The chain combines TRBV7-9 with TRBJ2-7; D may be TRBD2 (6 bases). CDR1 is SEHNR and CDR2 is FQNEAQ in the germline V gene (reference sequence). The V end was cut by 5 bases, the J end by 2 bases, with 19 bases between. This CDR3 region has 16 residues.

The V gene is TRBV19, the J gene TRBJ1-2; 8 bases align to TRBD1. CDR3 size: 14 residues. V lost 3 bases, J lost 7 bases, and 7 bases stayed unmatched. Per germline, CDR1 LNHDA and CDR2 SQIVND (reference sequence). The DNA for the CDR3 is TGTGCCAGTAGTATTGGCAGGGGGCCCTTTGGCTACACCTTC. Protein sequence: CASSIGRGPFGYTF.

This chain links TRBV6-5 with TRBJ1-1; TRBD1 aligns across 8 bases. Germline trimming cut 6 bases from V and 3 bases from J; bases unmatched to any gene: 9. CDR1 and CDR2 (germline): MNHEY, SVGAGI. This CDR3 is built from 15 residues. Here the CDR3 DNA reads TGTGCCAGCAGCCGAGACAGGGGTGGGGACACTGAAGCTTTCTTT. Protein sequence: CASSRDRGGDTEAFF.

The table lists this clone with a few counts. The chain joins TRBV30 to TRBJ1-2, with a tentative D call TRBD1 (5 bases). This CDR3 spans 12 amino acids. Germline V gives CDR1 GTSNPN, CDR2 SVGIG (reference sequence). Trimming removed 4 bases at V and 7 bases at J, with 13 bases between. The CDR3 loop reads CAWTGITRGYTF. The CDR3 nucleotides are TGTGCCTGGACAGGGATAACGCGTGGCTACACCTTC.